This TCR beta chain was retrieved from a study of control samples from healthy donors and cancer patients. V was shortened by 1 base and J by 5 bases, with 18 bases between the two germline ends. The CDR3 extends over 16 amino acids. The germline gives CDR1 SGHRS, CDR2 YFSETQ. Assay used: immunoSEQ multiplex PCR; TCRdb lists only in-frame clones, some missing. Here the sample spans around 120,000 clones, about 95% being singletons. The rearrangement uses TRBV5-1 and TRBJ2-5; D ambiguous. The TCR was taken from a man in his thirties or forties in good health. Sequencing was carried out using blood. The CDR3 sequence: CASSLTASASGETQYF. CDR3 coding DNA: TGCGCCAGCAGCTTGACGGCCAGCGCCAGTGGGGAGACCCAGTACTTC.